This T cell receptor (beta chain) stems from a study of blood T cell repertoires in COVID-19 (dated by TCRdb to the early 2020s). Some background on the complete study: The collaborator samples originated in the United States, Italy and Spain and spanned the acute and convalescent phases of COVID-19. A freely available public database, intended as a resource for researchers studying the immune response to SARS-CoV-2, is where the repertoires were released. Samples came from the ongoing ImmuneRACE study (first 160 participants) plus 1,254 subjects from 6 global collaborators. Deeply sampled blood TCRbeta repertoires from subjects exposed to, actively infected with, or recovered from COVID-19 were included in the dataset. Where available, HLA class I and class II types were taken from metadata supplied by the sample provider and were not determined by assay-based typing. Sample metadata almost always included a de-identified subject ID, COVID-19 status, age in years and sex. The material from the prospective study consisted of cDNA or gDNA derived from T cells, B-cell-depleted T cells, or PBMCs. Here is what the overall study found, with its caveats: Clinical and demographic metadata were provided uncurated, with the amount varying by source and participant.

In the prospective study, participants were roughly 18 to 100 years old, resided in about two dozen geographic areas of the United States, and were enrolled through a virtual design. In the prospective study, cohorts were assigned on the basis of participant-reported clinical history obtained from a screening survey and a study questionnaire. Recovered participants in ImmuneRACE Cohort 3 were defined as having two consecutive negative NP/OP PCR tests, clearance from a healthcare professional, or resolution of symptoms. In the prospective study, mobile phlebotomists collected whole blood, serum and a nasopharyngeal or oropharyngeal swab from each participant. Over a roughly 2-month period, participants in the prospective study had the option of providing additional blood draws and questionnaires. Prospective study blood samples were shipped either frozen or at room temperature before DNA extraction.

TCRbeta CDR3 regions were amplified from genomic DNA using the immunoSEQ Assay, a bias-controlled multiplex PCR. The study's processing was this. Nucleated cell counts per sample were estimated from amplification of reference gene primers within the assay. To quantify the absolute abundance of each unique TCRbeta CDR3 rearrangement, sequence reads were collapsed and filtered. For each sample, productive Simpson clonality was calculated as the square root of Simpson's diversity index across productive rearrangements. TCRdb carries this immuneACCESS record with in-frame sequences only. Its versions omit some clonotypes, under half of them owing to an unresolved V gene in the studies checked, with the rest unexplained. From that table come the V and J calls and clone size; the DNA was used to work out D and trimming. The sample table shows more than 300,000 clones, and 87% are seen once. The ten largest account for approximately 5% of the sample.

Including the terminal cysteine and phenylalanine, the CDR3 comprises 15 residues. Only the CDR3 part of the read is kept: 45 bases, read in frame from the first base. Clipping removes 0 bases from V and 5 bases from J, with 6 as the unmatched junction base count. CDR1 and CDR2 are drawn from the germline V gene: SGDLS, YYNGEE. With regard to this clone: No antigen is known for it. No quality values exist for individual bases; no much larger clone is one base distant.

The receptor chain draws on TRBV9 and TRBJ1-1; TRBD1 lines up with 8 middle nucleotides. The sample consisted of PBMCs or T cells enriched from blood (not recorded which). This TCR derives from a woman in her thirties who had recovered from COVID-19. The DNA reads TGTGCCAGCAGCGTAGCTTTAAGGGACAGGACTGAAGCTTTCTTT. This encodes CASSVALRDRTEAFF.